The source of this T cell receptor (beta chain) is a study of T cells in Graves' hyperthyroidism and ophthalmopathy. Germline V gene sequence: CDR1 KGHSH, CDR2 LQKENI. The CDR3 runs to 15 residues. With 5 bases removed from V and 3 bases from J, the gap between germline ends came to 17 bases. In this sample, this clonotype turned up many times. TCR beta CDR3 regions were amplified from RNA. Using the HTBI primer set, a first-round RT-PCR was run on the TCR CDR3. TCRdb ran MiXCR on the multiplex PCR reads and lists one entry per CDR3 protein. This table has 300,000 to 450,000 distinct CDR3 sequences, about a sixth appearing once.

This sequence was found in a woman in her 40s with Graves' ophthalmopathy. V gene TRBV18 combines with J gene TRBJ2-7; D is perhaps TRBD1 or TRBD2 (6 bases each). The sample consisted of blood. This CDR3 is CASSSQGGRFYEQYF. Here the CDR3 DNA reads TGTGCCAGCTCATCACAGGGAGGACGCTTCTACGAGCAGTACTTC.